A selection of T cell receptor beta chains follows, all from one sample in a study of shared clonotypes between healthy human individuals. Only in-frame clones appear in the TCRdb table, and some are missing; sequencing was by immunoSEQ multiplex PCR. The sample gives approximately 1.5 million clones, about 98.5% of which show up once; approximately 0.4% is in the top ten. What was sequenced was naive CD4+ T cells sorted from blood. Receptor source: a man aged 30-40 years in good health. CDR3s include the opening cysteine and the closing phenylalanine or tryptophan. Fields, in order: clone size, J gene, V gene, CDR3 length, D gene, CDR3 protein, CDR3 DNA. A D gene is named only where the DNA matches it firmly. Only some rows state a clone size, as once, few, many or a class for expanded clones.

abundance: -; j_gene: TRBJ2-1; v_gene: TRBV7-9; len: 14; d_gene: TRBD2; CDR3aa: CASTLAGVLNEQFF; CDR3nt: TGTGCCAGCACCCTAGCGGGAGTACTCAATGAGCAGTTCTTC
abundance: -; j_gene: TRBJ1-1; v_gene: TRBV6-6; len: 16; d_gene: -; CDR3aa: CASSYSKTGLNTEAFF; CDR3nt: TGTGCCAGCAGTTACTCGAAAACGGGCCTGAACACTGAAGCTTTCTTT
abundance: -; j_gene: TRBJ2-3; v_gene: TRBV6-6; len: 15; d_gene: -; CDR3aa: CASTRLVLDTDTQYF; CDR3nt: TGTGCCAGCACTAGACTAGTTTTGGACACAGATACGCAGTATTTT
abundance: -; j_gene: TRBJ2-3; v_gene: TRBV10-2; len: 12; d_gene: -; CDR3aa: CASSERLRTQYF; CDR3nt: TGCGCCAGCAGTGAGCGGTTGAGAACGCAGTATTTT
abundance: -; j_gene: TRBJ2-3; v_gene: TRBV15; len: 15; d_gene: TRBD2; CDR3aa: CATRDSGRGVDTQYF; CDR3nt: TGTGCCACCAGAGACAGCGGGAGAGGCGTCGATACGCAGTATTTT
abundance: -; j_gene: TRBJ1-2; v_gene: TRBV29-1; len: 12; d_gene: -; CDR3aa: CSVGGGAGGYTF; CDR3nt: TGCAGCGTTGGCGGTGGGGCGGGGGGCTACACCTTC
abundance: -; j_gene: TRBJ2-6; v_gene: TRBV30; len: 17; d_gene: TRBD2; CDR3aa: CAWKGGLGQSGANVLTF; CDR3nt: TGTGCCTGGAAGGGAGGGCTGGGCCAATCTGGGGCCAACGTCCTGACTTTC
abundance: few; j_gene: TRBJ1-5; v_gene: TRBV28; len: 9; d_gene: -; CDR3aa: CASSPPQHF; CDR3nt: TGTGCCAGCAGTCCGCCCCAGCATTTT
abundance: -; j_gene: TRBJ2-1; v_gene: TRBV9; len: 19; d_gene: -; CDR3aa: CASSAGGFSLLADYNEQFF; CDR3nt: TGTGCCAGCAGCGCTGGGGGTTTCTCCCTACTAGCTGACTACAATGAGCAGTTCTTC
abundance: -; j_gene: TRBJ2-1; v_gene: TRBV19; len: 19; d_gene: TRBD2; CDR3aa: CASSIDLAGRRVRYNEQFF; CDR3nt: TGTGCCAGTAGTATAGACCTAGCGGGACGGAGGGTCCGGTACAATGAGCAGTTCTTC
abundance: -; j_gene: TRBJ2-7; v_gene: TRBV25-1; len: 14; d_gene: -; CDR3aa: CASSSRDINYEQYF; CDR3nt: TGTGCCAGCAGTTCCCGGGACATCAACTACGAGCAGTACTTC
abundance: once; j_gene: TRBJ2-3; v_gene: TRBV7-6; len: 18; d_gene: TRBD2; CDR3aa: CASSLVKGLAGATDTQYF; CDR3nt: TGTGCCAGCAGCTTAGTCAAGGGACTAGCGGGAGCCACAGATACGCAGTATTTT
abundance: -; j_gene: TRBJ2-7; v_gene: TRBV6-5; len: 15; d_gene: -; CDR3aa: CASSYRQDITYEQYF; CDR3nt: TGTGCCAGCAGTTACAGACAGGATATAACCTACGAGCAGTACTTC
abundance: -; j_gene: TRBJ2-6; v_gene: TRBV19; len: 18; d_gene: TRBD1; CDR3aa: CASSWRTGTATGANVLTF; CDR3nt: TGTGCCAGTAGTTGGAGGACAGGGACCGCCACTGGGGCCAACGTCCTGACTTTC
abundance: -; j_gene: TRBJ2-1; v_gene: TRBV6-1; len: 16; d_gene: -; CDR3aa: CASSAPSRGSYNEQFF; CDR3nt: TGTGCCAGCAGTGCTCCCTCTAGGGGGTCCTACAATGAGCAGTTCTTC
abundance: -; j_gene: TRBJ1-1; v_gene: TRBV11-3; len: 13; d_gene: TRBD1; CDR3aa: CASSRGQGDEAFF; CDR3nt: TGTGCCAGCAGCCGGGGACAGGGTGATGAAGCTTTCTTT
abundance: -; j_gene: TRBJ2-7; v_gene: TRBV10-1; len: 13; d_gene: -; CDR3aa: CASSGHGGYEQYF; CDR3nt: TGCGCCAGCAGTGGACATGGCGGCTACGAGCAGTACTTC
abundance: -; j_gene: TRBJ2-3; v_gene: TRBV18; len: 16; d_gene: TRBD2; CDR3aa: CASSDLGLGSTDTQYF; CDR3nt: TGTGCCAGCTCCGACCTCGGACTAGGTAGCACAGATACGCAGTATTTT
abundance: -; j_gene: TRBJ2-2; v_gene: TRBV5-1; len: 15; d_gene: TRBD2; CDR3aa: CASSRAGTNTGELFF; CDR3nt: TGCGCCAGCAGTCGAGCGGGAACCAACACCGGGGAGCTGTTTTTT
abundance: -; j_gene: TRBJ1-4; v_gene: TRBV15; len: 15; d_gene: -; CDR3aa: CATSRDNGGNEKLFF; CDR3nt: TGTGCCACCAGCAGGGACAACGGGGGGAATGAAAAACTGTTTTTT
abundance: -; j_gene: TRBJ2-7; v_gene: TRBV10-2; len: 12; d_gene: -; CDR3aa: CASSAATYEQYF; CDR3nt: TGCGCCAGCAGTGCGGCCACCTACGAGCAGTACTTC